The sequence of this TCR beta chain was determined in a study of tumor-infiltrating lymphocytes in primary liver carcinoma. Study-wide findings and caveats: Comparison of CD4+ and CD8+ repertoires was precluded by bulk unsorted samples. In tumor-adjacent and tumor-blood pairs, overlap was lower than in tumor region pairs.

The length of the CDR3 is 16 residues. Germline V gives CDR1 SQVTM, CDR2 ANQGSEA. The V and J ends lost 7 bases and 5 bases respectively, with 25 bases between them. Constant-region priming of 500 ng total RNA yielded TCR beta cDNA. Employing slightly modified ARM-PCR, three nested multiplex PCR rounds were run, and these gave rise to the TCR beta libraries. A C-beta reverse primer and TRBV1-TRBV30 forward primers served in each of the first two PCR rounds, at ten to eleven cycles apiece. TCRdb fed the multiplex PCR reads into MiXCR, producing one record per CDR3 protein. The sample includes about 210,000 distinct CDR3 sequences, about two thirds of them seen just once. Both blood RNA, taken from unsorted whole blood, and germline DNA were extracted. Chronic HBV infection was present in the patients, who were treatment-naive. A note on this clonotype: Its antigen is unknown. A much larger clone lies one base from this, so it may be a read error.

The J gene is TRBJ2-3, the V gene TRBV29-1, with a weak D call TRBD2 (7 bases). Sequences were obtained from peripheral blood. This receptor was taken from an older woman with primary liver carcinoma and hepatitis B virus infection. The DNA for the CDR3 is TGCAGCGCTGGGAGGGGGTTTAGCGGGTTGGGAGATACGCAGTATTTT. It is translated as CSAGRGFSGLGDTQYF.